These 17 T cell receptor beta chains originate from one sample sequenced in a study of persistence of HIV-infected CD4 T cells. For these receptors, no antigen is known. Overlapping HIV-1 Gag 15-mer peptides at about 1 ug per peptide per mL were used. Sorted nonresponding memory CD4+ T cells were CD40L-negative, CD69-negative, CD45RO-high. This was the immunoSEQ version 4 assay in survey mode. Assay: immunoSEQ multiplex PCR; the TCRdb copy retains only in-frame clones and omits some. The sample lists approximately 39,000 clones, 75% to 85% seen once, with more than 0.9% in the top ten. The sequences come from cultured CD4+ T cells from PBMCs, collected from a patient who received antiretroviral therapy. These receptors all come from an adult with HIV. The donor label of this sample is uncertain.

The chain is built from TRBV7-8 and TRBJ2-7, with D perhaps TRBD2 (6 bases). Germline V gene sequence: CDR1 SGHVS, CDR2 FQNEAQ. V dropped 1 base and J dropped 3 bases, with 16 bases sitting between them. This CDR3 has 16 amino acids. The CDR3 region has the DNA TGTGCCAGCAGCTTAGAAACCGGGACTGCGCACTACGAGCAGTACTTC. It encodes CASSLETGTAHYEQYF.

This clone was picked up a small number of times. The gene calls are TRBV12-3 or TRBV12-4 and TRBJ1-1; D remains unclear. The CDR3 loop spans 13 amino acids. The germline V and J ends were trimmed by 5 bases and 1 base, with 8 bases remaining between them. The CDR3 region is CASSAGRNTEAFF. The DNA of the CDR3 is TGTGCCAGCAGTGCCGGACGGAACACTGAAGCTTTCTTT.

CDR3 DNA sequence: TGTGCCAGCAGCCTACAGGGTGGGAGCAATCAGCCCCAGCATTTT. Translated, it gives CASSLQGGSNQPQHF. The chain carries TRBV7-2 and TRBJ1-5, with D perhaps TRBD1 (6 bases). CDR3 length: 15 residues. Germline V gene sequence: CDR1 SGHTA, CDR2 FQGNSA. Between the trimmed V and J ends, which lost 5 bases and 1 base, there was a span of 12 bases.

V gene TRBV14 combines with J gene TRBJ1-1, with D perhaps TRBD1 (6 bases). The CDR3 has 13 residues. Germline-derived CDR1 and CDR2 are SGHDN and FVKESK. V lost 3 bases and J 11 bases, leaving 16 bases between the germline ends. CDR3 amino acids: CASSQDSWGGAFF. The CDR3 DNA sequence: TGTGCCAGCAGCCAGGACAGCTGGGGAGGGGCTTTCTTT.

The chain joins TRBV6-5 to TRBJ1-1; D possibly corresponds to TRBD1 (6 bases). V lost 7 bases, J lost 1 base, and 16 bases lay in between. From germline, CDR1 is MNHEY and CDR2 SVGAGI. The CDR3 runs to 15 residues. The CDR3 is CASKIRGQGNTEAFF. In DNA form, the CDR3 reads TGTGCCAGCAAGATTAGGGGACAAGGGAACACTGAAGCTTTCTTT.

This clone came up a few times. The genes are TRBV9 and TRBJ1-5; no clear D gene. The CDR3 has 16 amino acids. Deletions cut 3 bases from V and 4 bases from J, with 17 bases between. Germline lookup yields CDR1 SGDLS and CDR2 YYNGEE. CDR3 nucleotides: TGTGCCAGCAGCGCCCTCTCATTGAAAAAAAATCAGCCCCAGCATTTT. It translates to CASSALSLKKNQPQHF.

The chain joins TRBV5-1 to TRBJ1-1; 10 bases align to TRBD1. The CDR3 runs 15 residues. Germline V CDR1 and CDR2: SGHRS, YFSETQ. V was clipped by 4 bases and J by 1 base; unmatched bases: 4. The CDR3 loop is CASSERQGANTEAFF. DNA for the CDR3: TGCGCCAGCAGCGAAAGACAGGGGGCGAACACTGAAGCTTTCTTT.

This chain joins TRBV27 and TRBJ2-1, with D tentatively TRBD1 or TRBD2 (6 bases each). This CDR3 comprises 15 residues. The V gene's germline CDR1 is MNHEY and CDR2 SMNVEV (reference sequence). Trimming took off 0 bases at V and 7 bases at J, with 13 bases between the two ends. The CDR3 here is CASSLSVGGLNEQFF. The CDR3 nucleotides read TGTGCCAGCAGTTTATCAGTAGGGGGGTTAAATGAGCAGTTCTTC.

The V call is TRBV7-6, the J call TRBJ1-1; D gene uncertain. The V gene's germline CDR1 is SGHVS and CDR2 FNYEAQ. The CDR3 is made up of 15 amino acids. V lost 3 bases and J 2 bases, leaving 13 bases between the germline ends. CDR3 amino acids: CASSLSGGPNTEAFF. In DNA, the CDR3 is TGTGCCAGCAGCTTGTCGGGTGGTCCTAACACTGAAGCTTTCTTT.

The chain links TRBV19 to TRBJ2-5; 8 nucleotides match TRBD1. With 5 bases clipped from V and 5 bases from J, the junction kept 10 bases outside the gene matches. This CDR3 comprises 15 residues. The germline V gene has CDR1 LNHDA and CDR2 SQIVND (reference sequence). CDR3 region: CASSLRTGRLETQYF. In DNA, the CDR3 is TGTGCCAGTAGTCTAAGGACAGGGCGCCTTGAGACCCAGTACTTC.

The chain is built from TRBV4-2 and TRBJ2-2; maybe TRBD2 (5 bases). CDR3 length equals 16 residues. Germline CDR1 is LGHNA and CDR2 is YNFKEQ. V lost 0 bases and J lost 0, with 8 bases in between. The CDR3 region has the DNA TGTGCCAGCAGCCAAGAGTCGGGGACGAACACCGGGGAGCTGTTTTTT. Translated: CASSQESGTNTGELFF.

The chain is built from TRBV6-5 and TRBJ1-1; 8 bases align to TRBD1. V lost 5 bases to trimming and J lost 4 bases; unmatched junction nucleotides: 6. This CDR3 is built from 14 residues. The germline V gene encodes CDR1 MNHEY and CDR2 SVGAGI. The chain's CDR3 is CASSPGGEPTEAFF. In DNA form, the CDR3 reads TGTGCCAGCAGTCCAGGGGGCGAACCCACTGAAGCTTTCTTT.

In regard to this clone: This same CDR3 is encoded by further DNA sequences in the sample. The rearrangement joins TRBV3-1 (or the pseudogene TRBV3-2) to TRBJ1-1, with 7 bases matching TRBD1. Per germline, CDR1 LGHDT and CDR2 YNNKEL (reference sequence). This CDR3 contains 14 residues. V gave up 5 bases and J gave up 3 bases; unmatched junction bases: 6. CDR3 protein: CASSRGDRDTEAFF. CDR3 nucleotide sequence: TGTGCCAGCAGCAGAGGGGACAGAGACACTGAAGCTTTCTTT.

This sequence joins TRBV2 and TRBJ1-1; no firm D call. V was shortened by 0 bases and J by 2 bases, with 10 bases between the two germline ends. CDR1 and CDR2 from the germline V gene are SNHLY and FYNNEI. The CDR3 contains 15 residues. The CDR3 region is CASSEAIAGNTEAFF. In DNA, the CDR3 is TGTGCCAGCAGTGAAGCGATAGCAGGCAACACTGAAGCTTTCTTT. Complete variable domain (other parts from reference TRBV2 and TRBJ1-1): EPEVTQTPSHQVTQMGQEVILRCVPISNHLYFYWYRQILGQKVEFLVSFYNNEISEKSEIFDDQFSVERPDGSNFTLKIRSTKLEDSAMYFCASSEAIAGNTEAFFGQGTRLTVV.

This clone has a handful of counts. The gene calls are TRBV5-4 and TRBJ1-2; tentatively, D is TRBD1 (6 bases). Trimming cost V 2 bases and J 4 bases, with 9 bases left between them. This CDR3 region has 13 residues. Germline V gives CDR1 SGHNT, CDR2 YYREEE (reference sequence). In DNA form, the CDR3 reads TGTGCCAGCAGCTTTGACAGGCCCTATGGCTACACCTTC. This encodes CASSFDRPYGYTF. The entire variable domain, with the rest obtained from reference TRBV5-4 and TRBJ1-2, is as follows: ETGVTQSPTHLIKTRGQQVTLRCSSQSGHNTVSWYQQALGQGPQFIFQYYREEENGRGNFPPRFSGLQFPNYSSELNVNALELDDSALYLCASSFDRPYGYTFGSGTRLTVV.

In this sample, this clone turned up once. The J gene is TRBJ2-6, the V gene TRBV7-6; D might be TRBD1 (5 bases). This CDR3 contains 18 residues. Germline V CDR1 and CDR2: SGHVS, FNYEAQ. Trimming took off 5 bases at V and 3 bases at J, with 20 bases between the two ends. Here the CDR3 DNA reads TGTGCCAGCAGCCCGCAGGGCAGAAGTAAAAGTGGGGCCAACGTCCTGACTTTC. Its translation: CASSPQGRSKSGANVLTF.

The rearrangement links TRBV7-2 to TRBJ2-7; 7 positions match TRBD2. Germline assignment: CDR1 SGHTA and CDR2 FQGNSA. The CDR3 extends over 16 amino acids. Trimming at V came to 5 bases and at J to 2 bases, leaving 12 bases not matched to a gene. Here the CDR3 DNA reads TGTGCCAGCAGCCTAGGTGGGGGGGTGGTAGCCTACGAGCAGTACTTC. This codes for CASSLGGGVVAYEQYF.